The rows below give T cell receptor beta chains drawn from one sample of a study of response to subunit inactivated influenza vaccine. TCRdb recomputed calls from the RT-PCR reads with MiXCR, one row per CDR3 protein. The sample shows roughly 290,000 distinct CDR3 sequences, 20% to 25% of them seen only once. The source material was PBMCs from blood, sampled 21 months after vaccination. The receptors stem from a man aged 50-75 years who received an inactivated influenza vaccine. The CDR3 runs from the conserved cysteine through the conserved F or W. Fields, in order: J gene, clone size, D gene, V gene, CDR3 DNA, CDR3 protein. A D gene is named only where the DNA matches it firmly. Size is omitted from some rows. Given values are once, few, many or a class for expanded clones.

j_gene: TRBJ1-2; abundance: NA; d_gene: NA; v_gene: TRBV9; CDR3nt: TGTGCCAGCAGCGTAGGTGGATATGGCTACACCTTC; CDR3aa: CASSVGGYGYTF
j_gene: TRBJ1-1; abundance: few; d_gene: NA; v_gene: TRBV5-1; CDR3nt: TGCGCCAGCAGCTTGGCAATGAACAGTGAAGCTTTCTTT; CDR3aa: CASSLAMNSEAFF
j_gene: TRBJ1-5; abundance: many; d_gene: NA; v_gene: TRBV28; CDR3nt: TGTGCCAGCATCCCCTTGGGGGGCGCGGGTCAGCCCCAGCATTTT; CDR3aa: CASIPLGGAGQPQHF
j_gene: TRBJ1-1; abundance: many; d_gene: NA; v_gene: TRBV5-1; CDR3nt: TGCGCCAGCAGCTTGGTGGGCAGCCCCATGAACACTGAAGCTTTCTTT; CDR3aa: CASSLVGSPMNTEAFF
j_gene: TRBJ2-5; abundance: NA; d_gene: NA; v_gene: TRBV7-9; CDR3nt: TGTGCCAGCAGCTTAGCGCGCGGGATACAAGAGACCCAGTACTTC; CDR3aa: CASSLARGIQETQYF
j_gene: TRBJ2-2; abundance: NA; d_gene: NA; v_gene: TRBV5-1; CDR3nt: TGCGCCAGCATGAACACCGGGGAGCTGTTTTTT; CDR3aa: CASMNTGELFF
j_gene: TRBJ2-1; abundance: few; d_gene: TRBD1; v_gene: TRBV5-1; CDR3nt: TGCGCCAGCAGCTTGGGGACAGGGGAGGAGCAGTTCTTC; CDR3aa: CASSLGTGEEQFF
j_gene: TRBJ1-1; abundance: many; d_gene: TRBD1; v_gene: TRBV27; CDR3nt: TGTGCCAGCAGTTTCGACAGGGGGCCCACTGAAGCTTTCTTT; CDR3aa: CASSFDRGPTEAFF
j_gene: TRBJ1-2; abundance: few; d_gene: NA; v_gene: TRBV30; CDR3nt: TGTGCCTGGATGTCACGGCGGAACTATGGCTACACCTTC; CDR3aa: CAWMSRRNYGYTF
j_gene: TRBJ2-5; abundance: few; d_gene: TRBD1; v_gene: TRBV5-6; CDR3nt: TGTGCCAGCAGCCTATGGGACAGGGAAGAGACCCAGTACTTC; CDR3aa: CASSLWDREETQYF
j_gene: TRBJ1-1; abundance: many; d_gene: NA; v_gene: TRBV5-1; CDR3nt: TGCGCCAGCAGCTTCTACAGCCGTTTGGGAAGGAACACTGAAGCTTTCTTT; CDR3aa: CASSFYSRLGRNTEAFF
j_gene: TRBJ2-5; abundance: NA; d_gene: NA; v_gene: TRBV6-4; CDR3nt: TGTGCCAGCAGTGACTCGGCTCCTTTTCAAGCAGGGGAGACCCAGTACTTC; CDR3aa: CASSDSAPFQAGETQYF
j_gene: TRBJ2-5; abundance: NA; d_gene: NA; v_gene: TRBV30; CDR3nt: TGTGCCTGGTCTGAGACCCTACTGACGTGGGAGACCCAGTACTTC; CDR3aa: CAWSETLLTWETQYF